This T cell receptor (beta chain) is from a study of T cells in Graves' hyperthyroidism and ophthalmopathy (dated by TCRdb to between 2019 and 2020). Looking at the study overall: Peripheral blood samples were taken at initial diagnosis, before any treatment was given. In addition, the study compared T-cell repertoires in thyroid tissue and in blood from a handful of Graves' hyperthyroidism patients. To identify distinguishing TCR V-J signatures, a discovery cohort of 95 to 100 patients was used, comprising 43 with Graves' ophthalmopathy and approximately 57 with stable Graves' hyperthyroidism. According to the paper, TCR Vbeta CDR3 sequencing was carried out on 135 peripheral blood samples, which came from 40 to 45 ophthalmopathy, fewer than 80 hyperthyroidism and roughly 17 progressor patients. Following sampling, methimazole starting at 30 mg daily was given to hyperthyroidism patients, and high-dose intravenous methylprednisolone was given to ophthalmopathy patients. Whether ophthalmopathy could be predicted prospectively was tested in an independent validation cohort made up of 18 to 20 hyperthyroidism patients plus 17 patients who later progressed to ophthalmopathy. The 100 discovery patients were randomly divided into training and test sets at a 7:3 ratio. What the work shows at the level of the full study, not this receptor alone: In validation, the model predicted progression to ophthalmopathy with about 71% sensitivity and around 72% specificity, a median of 6.5 months before onset. Most expanded thyroid clonotypes (frequency above 0.001) were also detected in blood, a finding suggesting that blood repertoires may reflect thyroid immune responses. No statistical method was used to fix the sample size in advance, and group allocation was not hidden from the investigators. A 13 V-J signature model separated ophthalmopathy from stable hyperthyroidism, with around 90% sensitivity and just under 84% specificity in cross-validation and 80%/75% in testing.

There are many counts of this clonotype. Its binding antigen is unknown. No base quality values were provided; no much bigger clone lies one nucleotide off. The TCR beta CDR3 regions were amplified from the RNA transcripts. For the first round of RT-PCR on the TCR CDR3, the HTBI primer set was used together with the Qiagen OneStep RT-PCR kit. A second multiplex PCR round built the libraries, followed by size selection and purification. The libraries were sequenced on an Illumina HiSeq2000 using paired-end 100 bp reads. The source study handled its data this way. SOAPnuke was used to process the raw data, throwing out any read that contained adapters or uncalled bases, had a mean Phred below 15, or lacked an exact constant-primer or identifier match. COPE v1.2.5 was used to merge the high-quality paired reads, and each unique nucleotide sequence was defined as a clonotype. MiTCR v1.1 was used to align the clonotypes against IMGT TRBV, TRBD and TRBJ reference segments. The analysis included only V-J combinations with a frequency above 0.0001, which together covered around 99% of the repertoires. The TCS score was defined as F50 (clonal expansion) divided by E x V (chaos), with BLOSUM62-based TCRdist calculated between CDR3 peptides within each V-J. Welch's t-statistics and random forest reduced around 510 V-J features to 13, which were used in a naive Bayes classifier (R e1071). TCRdb itself trimmed the public reads at Q25 with fastp, ran MiXCR and retained productive beta chains. Each CDR3 protein gets just one entry, which takes the most common genes and DNA from the rows behind it. These V and J calls derive from TCRdb rather than the authors' analysis. For this sample there are fewer than 350,000 distinct CDR3 sequences; roughly 15% appear just once. The ten biggest clones cover about 30% of the sample.

Hyperthyroidism patients were aged 18 to 65 years and newly diagnosed, with disease duration of less than 2 months. Any patient with an uncontrolled infection, another autoimmune disease, pregnancy or lactation was excluded. Diagnoses were based on clinical symptoms, serum thyroxine and TRAb, thyroid ultrasound and orbital computed tomography. Blood from progressor patients was collected at the time of first diagnosis with hyperthyroidism, before any ophthalmopathy symptoms had appeared. PBMCs were separated from 8 to 10 ml of fresh peripheral blood using Ficoll-Paque density gradient centrifugation. Patients classed as progressors first received a Graves' hyperthyroidism diagnosis and then went on to develop ophthalmopathy during follow-up. Trizol reagent was used to extract total RNA, and RNA quality was then checked on an Agilent 2100 Bioanalyzer. Measured from the cysteine to the phenylalanine, the CDR3 is 12 residues long. Solely the CDR3 DNA is kept, with 36 bases framed from the first base. A distance of 8 bases separates the germline ends of V and J, which lose 3 bases and 8 bases respectively. As encoded in the germline V gene, CDR1 is ENHRY while CDR2 is SYGVKD.

What was sequenced was blood. Recombination connected TRBV10-3 to TRBJ2-1, with no confidently assigned D gene. This receptor was taken from a woman between 50 and 59 years old with Graves' hyperthyroidism that later progressed to Graves' ophthalmopathy. The nucleotide sequence is given as TGTGCCATCAGTGACGGGCTACATGAGCAGTTCTTC. The resulting protein is CAISDGLHEQFF.